A single sample gave rise to the 5 T cell receptor beta chains below, sequenced in a study of T cells in women clearing cervical HPV infection. Assay used: immunoSEQ multiplex PCR; TCRdb lists only in-frame clones, some missing. The sample includes 25,000 to 35,000 clones. What was sequenced was blood buffy coat. These TCRs come from a woman between 18 and 70 years old with a cervical HPV16 infection that either progressed to CIN3+ or cleared (not recorded which).

With regard to this clone: The missing CDR3 end, 3 residues past where the read stops, is filled in from the germline J gene. This sequence joins TRBV7-2 and TRBJ1-1; D uncertain. Trimming removed 5 bases at V and 6 bases at J, with 13 bases between. Germline CDR1 is SGHTA and CDR2 is FQGNSA. This CDR3 has 13 amino acids. CDR3 region: CASSPPGVSEAFF. The DNA read from the CDR3 is TGTGCCAGCAGCCCCCCAGGTGTCTCTGAA.

Turning to this clone: The observed sequence ends 3 residues before the CDR3 terminus, with the missing tail filled in from the germline J gene. The chain carries TRBV7-9 and TRBJ1-3; D uncertain. The V gene's germline CDR1 is SEHNR and CDR2 FQNEAQ (reference sequence). The CDR3 extends over 14 amino acids. Trimming took 1 base from V and 0 from J, leaving 4 bases between them. The CDR3 sequence is CASSLVRSGNTIYF. CDR3 DNA, as far as it was read: TGTGCCAGCAGCTTAGTTCGCTCTGGAAACACC.

Points on this clone: Coverage ceases 3 residues before the CDR3 finishes, and the germline J gene fills in the end. The rearrangement uses TRBV5-6 and TRBJ2-3; tentatively, D is TRBD2 (6 bases). The CDR3 covers 15 residues. Per germline, CDR1 SGHDT and CDR2 YYEEEE. The covered CDR3 bases are TGTGCCAGCAGCTTGCGAAGCGGGTGGCAAGAGACG. Protein product: CASSLRSGWQET. The full CDR3 protein reads CASSLRSGWQETQYF.

Regarding this clone: Sequencing ends 3 residues short of the CDR3 end; the germline J gene provides the rest. The chain employs TRBV6-2 or TRBV6-3 and TRBJ2-2; the D gene is possibly TRBD2 (7 bases). The CDR3 covers 14 residues. V lost 6 bases and J lost 3, with 11 bases in between. CDR1 and CDR2 from the germline V gene are MNHEY and SVGEGT. The CDR3 protein is CASRRGGDTGELFF. Incomplete CDR3 DNA: TGTGCCAGCAGGCGAGGGGGGGACACCGGGGAG.

Note on this clone: The read ends 3 residues shy of where the CDR3 ends; the end is completed using the germline J gene. The J gene is TRBJ1-1, the V gene TRBV6-2 or TRBV6-3, with TRBD1 identical over 7 bases. Germline V gene sequence: CDR1 MNHEY, CDR2 SVGEGT. The CDR3 loop spans 15 amino acids. Partial CDR3 DNA: TGTGCCAGCAGTTACTCAGGACAGGCCGCAGGGGAA. Translating it yields CASSYSGQAAGE. The CDR3 reads in full as CASSYSGQAAGEAFF.